The T cell receptor beta chain under discussion was sequenced for a study of T-cell reconstitution after alpha-beta-depleted transplantation in children. The authors prepared the TCRbeta library with unique molecular identifiers. One entry per CDR3 protein results from TCRdb running MiXCR on the PCR reads. The data show roughly 24,000 distinct CDR3 sequences, with approximately 10% seen just once and roughly 25% held by the top ten. The CDR3 covers 17 residues. V gave up 2 bases and J gave up 0 bases; unmatched junction bases: 7. Germline-derived CDR1 and CDR2 are SGHTA and FQGTGA. This clonotype was observed many times.

This chain joins TRBV7-3 and TRBJ2-5; 9 nucleotides match TRBD2. The TCR originated in a human donor who donated a stem cell graft to a child with chronic granulomatous disease. Sequenced material: PBMCs from the stem cell graft donor, taken from the stem cell graft. The CDR3 nucleotides are TGTGCCAGCAGCTTAGGAGTTAGCGGGAGAAACCAAGAGACCCAGTACTTC. Amino acid sequence: CASSLGVSGRNQETQYF.